This T cell receptor (beta chain) came from a study of shared clonotypes between healthy human individuals. About the research overall: Per-donor plates numbered three CD4 naive, three CD4 memory, two CD8 naive and one CD8 memory.

Across several immunoSEQ plates, the genomic DNA of each subset was split evenly. Libraries were prepared by immunoSEQ multiplex PCR; TCRdb keeps only in-frame clonotypes and omits some of them. The data contain roughly 1,500,000 clones, 98% to 99% of them singletons. The CDR3 sequence is 14 residues long. Germline V CDR1 and CDR2: MDHEN, SYDVKM. Unmatched junction bases numbered 5, after V lost 2 bases and J lost 5 bases. All participating donors were Caucasian adults from Nashville, Tennessee. Source material: naive CD4+ T cells sorted from blood. Subset indicated: CD45RA+ positively selected. This receptor was identified in a man between 25 and 39 years old in good health. V and J are TRBV28 and TRBJ2-7, with 8 bases fitting TRBD2. CDR3 sequence (DNA): TGTGCCAGCAGTTTAACGGGAGGGCCAAACGAGCAGTACTTC. Translated, it gives CASSLTGGPNEQYF.